The rows below give T cell receptor beta chains drawn from one sample of a study of control samples from healthy donors and cancer patients. The data were produced by immunoSEQ multiplex PCR, yet TCRdb's version contains in-frame clones alone and is incomplete. This table holds about 180,000 clones, around 90% found once. Sequenced: blood. These receptors came from a woman between 45 and 65 years old in good health. Both conserved end residues are part of each CDR3. The D gene is left open where the match is weak. Clone size is given for some rows only: seen once, a few or many times, or a class if the clone is expanded.

V gene,clone size,J gene,D gene,CDR3 DNA,CDR3 protein
TRBV6-5,-,TRBJ2-2,-,TGTGCCAGCAGTTACTCGGGGTACACCGGGGAGCTGTTTTTT,CASSYSGYTGELFF
TRBV19,-,TRBJ1-4,TRBD1,TGTGCCAGTAGTACGACACGGACAGGGGAGGATGAAAAACTGTTTTTT,CASSTTRTGEDEKLFF
TRBV7-3,-,TRBJ2-3,-,TGTGCCAGCAGCTTAACGACGGGAGTAACCGCAGATACGCAGTATTTT,CASSLTTGVTADTQYF
TRBV10-3,-,TRBJ1-5,-,TGTGCCATCAGTGAGGGCAGCAATCAGCCCCAGCATTTT,CAISEGSNQPQHF
TRBV2,-,TRBJ1-2,-,TGTGCCAGCGGTCGATCGGAACAGCGCGGCTACACCTTC,CASGRSEQRGYTF
TRBV7-9,-,TRBJ2-3,-,TGTGCCAGCAGCGCTAGCGGCACAGATACGCAGTATTTT,CASSASGTDTQYF
TRBV5-4,-,TRBJ2-5,TRBD2,TGTGCCAGCAGCTTGGATGGGGGGGGACAAGAGACCCAGTACTTC,CASSLDGGGQETQYF
TRBV3-1/TRBV3-2,-,TRBJ1-2,-,TGTGCCAGCAGCCAAGAGAGGTTACTAAGTTCCTATGGCTACACCTTC,CASSQERLLSSYGYTF
TRBV4-2,-,TRBJ2-5,-,TGTGCCAGCAGCCAAGGTAGAGAAGAGACCCAGTACTTC,CASSQGREETQYF
TRBV4-3,-,TRBJ1-5,-,TGCGCCAGCAGCCAAGGGCTCGATCAGCCCCAGCATTTT,CASSQGLDQPQHF
TRBV27,-,TRBJ1-1,-,TGTGCCAGCGCAGGGCTTCAGGGCTCCCTGAACACTGAAGCTTTCTTT,CASAGLQGSLNTEAFF
TRBV10-3,-,TRBJ2-7,-,TGTGCCATCAGCAGTTGGACAGTCTCCTACGAGCAGTACTTC,CAISSWTVSYEQYF
TRBV3-1/TRBV3-2,few,TRBJ1-5,TRBD1,TGTGCCAGCAGTCTTGGGACAGAAGGCCAGCCCCAGCATTTT,CASSLGTEGQPQHF
TRBV4-3,once,TRBJ2-2,TRBD1,TGCGCCAGCAGCCCATTAGGGGGCGAAGGCACCGGGGAGCTGTTTTTT,CASSPLGGEGTGELFF
TRBV28,-,TRBJ1-2,-,TGTGCTAGCAGTTTGGGGCAGGGCTACACCTTC,CASSLGQGYTF
TRBV11-2,once,TRBJ2-6,-,TGTGCCAGCAGCTTAGATCGGGTATCTGGGGCCAACGTCCTGACTTTC,CASSLDRVSGANVLTF
TRBV5-4,once,TRBJ1-4,-,TGTGCCAGCAGCCCCCCGGGGGAGTGGGAAAAACTGTTTTTT,CASSPPGEWEKLFF
TRBV27,-,TRBJ2-1,-,TGTGCCAGCAGTTTATCTCCAGCGACCTCCTACAATGAGCAGTTCTTC,CASSLSPATSYNEQFF
TRBV3-1/TRBV3-2,-,TRBJ2-2,-,TGTGCCAGCAGCCCGGACCTCACGAACACCGGGGAGCTGTTTTTT,CASSPDLTNTGELFF
TRBV2,once,TRBJ2-2,-,TGTGCCAGCATGCGGAGAAGGACTACCCTTTACGCCGGGGAGCTGTTTTTT,CASMRRRTTLYAGELFF
TRBV19,few,TRBJ2-2,-,TGTGCCAGTAGTTCGTTGGAGGCCACCGGGGAGCTGTTTTTT,CASSSLEATGELFF
TRBV5-3,-,TRBJ1-5,-,TGTGCCAGAAGTTCAAGTAAGGGGCAGCCCCAGCATTTT,CARSSSKGQPQHF
TRBV6-2/TRBV6-3,-,TRBJ1-4,-,TGTGCCAGCAGTTACCCCATCTCGGCCCCTCAAGCGACTAATGAAAAACTGTTTTTT,CASSYPISAPQATNEKLFF
TRBV2,-,TRBJ1-6,-,TGTGCCAGCAGACCCCTGGACCCTCGGACCGATTCACCCCTCCACTTT,CASRPLDPRTDSPLHF
TRBV7-3,-,TRBJ1-1,-,TGTGCCAGCAGCTTAGGACAGTTGAACACTGAAGCTTTCTTT,CASSLGQLNTEAFF
TRBV7-3,-,TRBJ2-5,-,TGTGCCAGCAGCTTAACCAGGCAAGAGACCCAGTACTTC,CASSLTRQETQYF
TRBV27,-,TRBJ1-3,-,TGTGCCAGCAGTTTAGGGGGGGGGTCGGCTGGAAACACCATATATTTT,CASSLGGGSAGNTIYF
TRBV12-3/TRBV12-4,-,TRBJ1-2,-,TGTGCCAGCAGTAAGGCTCAGACGGGCGGCTACACCTTC,CASSKAQTGGYTF
TRBV29-1,-,TRBJ1-2,TRBD1,TGCAGCGTTGAAAGGGGACAGGGAAACTATGGCTACACCTTC,CSVERGQGNYGYTF
TRBV6-5,-,TRBJ1-3,-,TGTGCCAGCAGTTACGGCGGGGCGAGTTCTGGAAACACCATATATTTT,CASSYGGASSGNTIYF
TRBV6-5,-,TRBJ1-2,-,TGTGCCAGCAGTTACTCGACAAGTTATGGCTACACCTTC,CASSYSTSYGYTF
TRBV7-9,once,TRBJ1-6,-,TGTGCCAGCAGACCCACGAGGACGATAAATTCACCCCTCCACTTT,CASRPTRTINSPLHF
TRBV12-5,-,TRBJ1-1,TRBD1,TGTGCTAGTGGAAGGACAGGGGTGGGCACTGAAGCTTTCTTT,CASGRTGVGTEAFF
TRBV6-2/TRBV6-3,-,TRBJ1-6,-,TGTGCCAGCAGTTTAGAGGAACGGACGGCCCTCCACTTT,CASSLEERTALHF
TRBV5-1,-,TRBJ1-4,TRBD1,TGCGCCAGCAGCTTGGAAACAGGGGGAGGTGAAAAACTGTTTTTT,CASSLETGGGEKLFF
TRBV30,-,TRBJ1-1,TRBD1,TGTGCCTGGGGAGACAGGGGGGCTTTCTTT,CAWGDRGAFF
TRBV3-1/TRBV3-2,once,TRBJ1-4,-,TGTGCCAGCAGCCAAGCCGGATCCAGTAATGAAAAACTGTTTTTT,CASSQAGSSNEKLFF
TRBV6-5,-,TRBJ1-2,-,TGTGCCAGCAGGCCTAATTTAGGGGACTATGGCTACACCTTC,CASRPNLGDYGYTF
TRBV7-2,-,TRBJ2-6,-,TGTGCCAGCAGCTTGGTTCCAGGGATAGGTGGGGCCAACGTCCTGACTTTC,CASSLVPGIGGANVLTF
TRBV27,once,TRBJ1-5,-,TGTGCCAGCAGTTTATCGGGGACTACCAATCAGCCCCAGCATTTT,CASSLSGTTNQPQHF
TRBV2,-,TRBJ2-1,-,TGTGCCAGCCTCCACAATGAGCAGTTCTTC,CASLHNEQFF
TRBV18,-,TRBJ2-2,-,TGTGCCAGCTCATCCCAAGCACAGGATGGCACCGGGGAGCTGTTTTTT,CASSSQAQDGTGELFF
TRBV3-1/TRBV3-2,-,TRBJ2-3,-,TGTGCCAGCAGCCAAGAAGGGCAGGGGAGGGATACGCAGTATTTT,CASSQEGQGRDTQYF
TRBV19,-,TRBJ1-5,TRBD1,TGTGCCAGTAGTGGACAGGGTAGCAATCAGCCCCAGCATTTT,CASSGQGSNQPQHF
TRBV28,-,TRBJ2-3,TRBD2,TGTGCCAGCAGTTCCGCCACCGCTAGCGGGTTCACAGATACGCAGTATTTT,CASSSATASGFTDTQYF
TRBV5-8,once,TRBJ2-3,-,TGTGCCAGCAGCCGTAATCCTCCGGGCCATACTAAAAATACGCAGTATTTT,CASSRNPPGHTKNTQYF